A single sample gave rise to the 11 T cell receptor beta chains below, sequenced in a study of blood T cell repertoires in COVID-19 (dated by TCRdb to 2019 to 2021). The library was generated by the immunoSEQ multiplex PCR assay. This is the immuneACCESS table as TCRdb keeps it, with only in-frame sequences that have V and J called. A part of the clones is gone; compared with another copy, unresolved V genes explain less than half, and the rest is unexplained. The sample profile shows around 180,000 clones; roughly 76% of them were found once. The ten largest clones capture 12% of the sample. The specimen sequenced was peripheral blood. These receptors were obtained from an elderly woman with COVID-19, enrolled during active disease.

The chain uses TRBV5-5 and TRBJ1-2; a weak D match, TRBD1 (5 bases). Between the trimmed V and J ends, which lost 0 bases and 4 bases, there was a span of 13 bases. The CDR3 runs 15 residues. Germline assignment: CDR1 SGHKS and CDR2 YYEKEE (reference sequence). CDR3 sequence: CASSLEGVIAYGYTF. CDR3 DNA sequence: TGTGCCAGCAGCTTGGAAGGGGTCATTGCCTATGGCTACACCTTC.

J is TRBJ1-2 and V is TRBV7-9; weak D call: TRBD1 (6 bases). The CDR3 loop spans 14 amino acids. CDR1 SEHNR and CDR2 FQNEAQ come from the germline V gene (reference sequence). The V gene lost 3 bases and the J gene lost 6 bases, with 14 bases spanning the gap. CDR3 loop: CASSLRTEQHGYTF. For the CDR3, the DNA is TGTGCCAGCAGCTTGAGGACAGAGCAACATGGCTACACCTTC.

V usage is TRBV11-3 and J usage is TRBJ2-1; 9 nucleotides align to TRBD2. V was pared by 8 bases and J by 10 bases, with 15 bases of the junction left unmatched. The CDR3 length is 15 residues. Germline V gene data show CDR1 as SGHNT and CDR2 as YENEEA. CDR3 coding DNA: TGTGCCAGCTCCTTGTCCGCGGGGGGGCTCAGGGAGCAGTTCTTC. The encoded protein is CASSLSAGGLREQFF.

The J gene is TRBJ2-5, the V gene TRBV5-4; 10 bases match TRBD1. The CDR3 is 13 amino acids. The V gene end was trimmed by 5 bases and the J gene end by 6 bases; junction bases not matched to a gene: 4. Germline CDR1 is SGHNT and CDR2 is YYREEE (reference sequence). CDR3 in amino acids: CASSSGQGQTQYF. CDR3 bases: TGTGCCAGCAGTTCGGGACAGGGGCAGACCCAGTACTTC. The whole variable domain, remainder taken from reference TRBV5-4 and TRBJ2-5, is ETGVTQSPTHLIKTRGQQVTLRCSSQSGHNTVSWYQQALGQGPQFIFQYYREEENGRGNFPPRFSGLQFPNYSSELNVNALELDDSALYLCASSSGQGQTQYFGPGTRLLVL.

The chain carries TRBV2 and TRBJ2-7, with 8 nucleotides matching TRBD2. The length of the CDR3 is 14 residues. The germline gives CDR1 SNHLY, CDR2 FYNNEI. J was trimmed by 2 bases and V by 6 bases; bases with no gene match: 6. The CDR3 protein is CASSRGGRTYEQYF. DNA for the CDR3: TGTGCCAGCAGCCGTGGCGGGAGGACCTACGAGCAGTACTTC.

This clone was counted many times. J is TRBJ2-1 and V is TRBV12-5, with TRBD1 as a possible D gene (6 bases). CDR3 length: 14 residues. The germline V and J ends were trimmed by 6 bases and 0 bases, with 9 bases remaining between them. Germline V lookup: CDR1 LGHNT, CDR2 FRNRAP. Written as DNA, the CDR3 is TGTGCTAGTGGGGACAGTAGCTCCTACAATGAGCAGTTCTTC. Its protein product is CASGDSSSYNEQFF. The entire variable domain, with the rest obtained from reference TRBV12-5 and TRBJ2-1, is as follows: DARVTQTPRHKVTEMGQEVTMRCQPILGHNTVFWYRQTMMQGLELLAYFRNRAPLDDSGMPKDRFSAEMPDATLATLKIQPSEPRDSAVYFCASGDSSSYNEQFFGPGTRLTVL.

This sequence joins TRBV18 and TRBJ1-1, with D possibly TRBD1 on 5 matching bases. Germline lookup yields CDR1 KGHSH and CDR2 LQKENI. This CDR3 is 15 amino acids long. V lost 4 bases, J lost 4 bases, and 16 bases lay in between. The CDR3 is CASSLTSGYGTEAFF. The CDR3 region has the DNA TGTGCCAGCTCACTCACTTCAGGGTACGGCACTGAAGCTTTCTTT.

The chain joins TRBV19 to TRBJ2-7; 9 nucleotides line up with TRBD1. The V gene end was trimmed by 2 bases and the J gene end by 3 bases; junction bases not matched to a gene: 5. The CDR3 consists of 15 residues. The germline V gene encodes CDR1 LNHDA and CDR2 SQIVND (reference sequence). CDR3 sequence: CASSIPGQGIYEQYF. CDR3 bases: TGTGCCAGTAGTATACCGGGACAGGGAATCTACGAGCAGTACTTC.

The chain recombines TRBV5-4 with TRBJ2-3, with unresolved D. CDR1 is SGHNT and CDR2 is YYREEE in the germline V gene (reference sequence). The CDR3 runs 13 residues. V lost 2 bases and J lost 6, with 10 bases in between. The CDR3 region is CASSFHVQDTQYF. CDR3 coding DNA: TGTGCCAGCAGCTTTCACGTTCAGGATACGCAGTATTTT.

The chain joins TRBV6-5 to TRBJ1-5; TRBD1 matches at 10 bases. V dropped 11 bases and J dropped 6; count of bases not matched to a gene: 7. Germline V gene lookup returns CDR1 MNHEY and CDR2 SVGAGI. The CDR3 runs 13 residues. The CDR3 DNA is TGTGCCTGCGGACAGGGGGGACGTCAGCCCCAGCATTTT. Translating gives CACGQGGRQPQHF.

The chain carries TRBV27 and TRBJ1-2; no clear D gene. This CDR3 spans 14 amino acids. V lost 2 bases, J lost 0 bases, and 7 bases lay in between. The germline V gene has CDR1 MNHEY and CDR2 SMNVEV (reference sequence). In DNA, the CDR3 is TGTGCCAGCAGTTTAGCCAGAACTAACTATGGCTACACCTTC. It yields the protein CASSLARTNYGYTF.